These T cell receptor beta chains were read from a single sample in a study of shared clonotypes between healthy human individuals. Here immunoSEQ multiplex PCR was the method, and the copy in TCRdb shows in-frame clones only, minus some. The data show around 2,000,000 clones, with 95% seen just once and 0.1% to 0.15% held by the top ten. The material sequenced was naive CD4+ T cells sorted from blood. Receptor source: a man between 18 and 29 years old in good health. Each CDR3 is given with its conserved first and last residue. The order of the fields is J gene, V gene, D gene, clone size, CDR3 length, CDR3 DNA, CDR3 protein. A D gene is named only where the DNA matches it firmly. Size values are once, few and many counts, or a class for expanded clones, and some rows have none.

J gene: TRBJ1-2; V gene: TRBV18; D gene: .; clone size: .; CDR3 length: 14; CDR3 DNA: TGTGCCAGCTCACCACAGACAGCTAACTATGGCTACACCTTC; CDR3 protein: CASSPQTANYGYTF
J gene: TRBJ1-3; V gene: TRBV21-1; D gene: .; clone size: .; CDR3 length: 14; CDR3 DNA: TGTGCCAGCAGCAAAGGAGGCTCTGGAAACACCATATATTTT; CDR3 protein: CASSKGGSGNTIYF
J gene: TRBJ2-5; V gene: TRBV9; D gene: .; clone size: .; CDR3 length: 14; CDR3 DNA: TGTGCCAGCAGCATTGGACAGAAAGGGGAGACCCAGTACTTC; CDR3 protein: CASSIGQKGETQYF
J gene: TRBJ2-7; V gene: TRBV21-1; D gene: .; clone size: .; CDR3 length: 13; CDR3 DNA: TGTGCCACAGGACACAATTTCTCCTACGAGCAGTACTTC; CDR3 protein: CATGHNFSYEQYF
J gene: TRBJ1-1; V gene: TRBV19; D gene: TRBD1; clone size: .; CDR3 length: 16; CDR3 DNA: TGTGCCAGTAGTATAGCCCGACAGGGGAGGAACACTGAAGCTTTCTTT; CDR3 protein: CASSIARQGRNTEAFF
J gene: TRBJ2-7; V gene: TRBV6-5; D gene: .; clone size: few; CDR3 length: 14; CDR3 DNA: TGTGCCAGCAGTTCACGCTCACGGGTCGGGGAGCAGTACTTC; CDR3 protein: CASSSRSRVGEQYF
J gene: TRBJ2-5; V gene: TRBV9; D gene: TRBD2; clone size: .; CDR3 length: 16; CDR3 DNA: TGTGCCAGCAGCCCAAGACTAGCGGGAGGGCCAGAGACCCAGTACTTC; CDR3 protein: CASSPRLAGGPETQYF
J gene: TRBJ2-4; V gene: TRBV7-9; D gene: TRBD1; clone size: .; CDR3 length: 15; CDR3 DNA: TGTGCCAGCAGCCCAAGGGGACAGGCCAAAAACATTCAGTACTTC; CDR3 protein: CASSPRGQAKNIQYF
J gene: TRBJ2-1; V gene: TRBV7-2; D gene: .; clone size: .; CDR3 length: 16; CDR3 DNA: TGTGCCAGCAGCTTATCTGTCGGGAGCTCCTACAATGAGCAGTTCTTC; CDR3 protein: CASSLSVGSSYNEQFF
J gene: TRBJ2-2; V gene: TRBV10-3; D gene: .; clone size: .; CDR3 length: 14; CDR3 DNA: TGTGCCATCAGGGGCACTTCGAACACCGGGGAGCTGTTTTTT; CDR3 protein: CAIRGTSNTGELFF
J gene: TRBJ2-7; V gene: TRBV2; D gene: .; clone size: .; CDR3 length: 14; CDR3 DNA: TGTGCCAGCAGTGCCGACAGATTTTCCTACGAGCAGTACTTC; CDR3 protein: CASSADRFSYEQYF
J gene: TRBJ2-1; V gene: TRBV9; D gene: .; clone size: .; CDR3 length: 13; CDR3 DNA: TGTGCCAGCAGCCCCAACGCGGCTCCTGAGCAGTTCTTC; CDR3 protein: CASSPNAAPEQFF
J gene: TRBJ2-1; V gene: TRBV7-9; D gene: TRBD2; clone size: .; CDR3 length: 17; CDR3 DNA: TGTGCCAGCAGCTTACTCCGACTAGCGGGGGCCAACAATGAGCAGTTCTTC; CDR3 protein: CASSLLRLAGANNEQFF
J gene: TRBJ1-5; V gene: TRBV28; D gene: TRBD1; clone size: .; CDR3 length: 16; CDR3 DNA: TGTGCCAGCAGTTCCACAGGGGGCGTTCTCAATCAGCCCCAGCATTTT; CDR3 protein: CASSSTGGVLNQPQHF
J gene: TRBJ1-2; V gene: TRBV2; D gene: .; clone size: once; CDR3 length: 13; CDR3 DNA: TGTGCCAGCAGTGGATCCAGGGATTCTGGCTACACCTTC; CDR3 protein: CASSGSRDSGYTF
J gene: TRBJ1-5; V gene: TRBV28; D gene: .; clone size: .; CDR3 length: 15; CDR3 DNA: TGTGCCAGCAGTTTTTTTTCAGGGAACAATCAGCCCCAGCATTTT; CDR3 protein: CASSFFSGNNQPQHF
J gene: TRBJ1-5; V gene: TRBV2; D gene: TRBD1; clone size: .; CDR3 length: 16; CDR3 DNA: TGTGCCACCCGATCCGGGACAGTGAGTAGCAATCAGCCCCAGCATTTT; CDR3 protein: CATRSGTVSSNQPQHF
J gene: TRBJ1-1; V gene: TRBV4-3; D gene: .; clone size: .; CDR3 length: 15; CDR3 DNA: TGCGCCAGCAGCCAAGAGGGCCGGGGGAACACTGAAGCTTTCTTT; CDR3 protein: CASSQEGRGNTEAFF
J gene: TRBJ1-6; V gene: TRBV6-5; D gene: TRBD1; clone size: few; CDR3 length: 16; CDR3 DNA: TGTGCCAGCAGTTTAGTCCGGGACAGGGATAATTCACCCCTCCACTTT; CDR3 protein: CASSLVRDRDNSPLHF
J gene: TRBJ1-2; V gene: TRBV28; D gene: .; clone size: .; CDR3 length: 13; CDR3 DNA: TGTGCCAGCAGAATAGGGGTGGCCTATGGCTACACCTTC; CDR3 protein: CASRIGVAYGYTF
J gene: TRBJ1-4; V gene: TRBV27; D gene: TRBD1; clone size: .; CDR3 length: 15; CDR3 DNA: TGTGCCAACACCAAAAGGGGGCCGTATGGTGAAAAACTGTTTTTT; CDR3 protein: CANTKRGPYGEKLFF
J gene: TRBJ2-1; V gene: TRBV10-3; D gene: TRBD2; clone size: .; CDR3 length: 13; CDR3 DNA: TGTGCCATAAACCCTAGCGGGGGTAATGAGCAGTTCTTC; CDR3 protein: CAINPSGGNEQFF
J gene: TRBJ2-7; V gene: TRBV28; D gene: TRBD1; clone size: .; CDR3 length: 14; CDR3 DNA: TGTGCCAGCAGTACCCCGGGACAGGGGACCGAGCAGTACTTC; CDR3 protein: CASSTPGQGTEQYF
J gene: TRBJ1-1; V gene: TRBV28; D gene: .; clone size: .; CDR3 length: 12; CDR3 DNA: TGTGCCAGCACCGGGAGGTACACTGAAGCTTTCTTT; CDR3 protein: CASTGRYTEAFF
J gene: TRBJ2-2; V gene: TRBV10-2; D gene: .; clone size: .; CDR3 length: 15; CDR3 DNA: TGCGCCAGCAGTGTATGGGGGCCCAACACCGGGGAGCTGTTTTTT; CDR3 protein: CASSVWGPNTGELFF
J gene: TRBJ2-1; V gene: TRBV6-1; D gene: .; clone size: .; CDR3 length: 13; CDR3 DNA: TGTGCCAGCAGTGAAGCGAGGGGGAATGAGCAGTTCTTC; CDR3 protein: CASSEARGNEQFF
J gene: TRBJ1-1; V gene: TRBV10-1; D gene: .; clone size: .; CDR3 length: 14; CDR3 DNA: TGCGCCAGCAGTCCCCAAAAGGTGGGGACTGAAGCTTTCTTT; CDR3 protein: CASSPQKVGTEAFF
J gene: TRBJ1-6; V gene: TRBV28; D gene: .; clone size: .; CDR3 length: 16; CDR3 DNA: TGTGCCAGCAGTTCTGAGTTAAGCTCCTATAATTCACCCCTCCACTTT; CDR3 protein: CASSSELSSYNSPLHF
J gene: TRBJ1-2; V gene: TRBV18; D gene: TRBD1; clone size: .; CDR3 length: 17; CDR3 DNA: TGTGCCAGCTCACCACGGGGAGAGGGGGCTCTCGGCTATGGCTACACCTTC; CDR3 protein: CASSPRGEGALGYGYTF
J gene: TRBJ2-3; V gene: TRBV30; D gene: .; clone size: .; CDR3 length: 13; CDR3 DNA: TGTGCCTGGCGCAGTGCTAGCACAGATACGCAGTATTTT; CDR3 protein: CAWRSASTDTQYF
J gene: TRBJ2-2; V gene: TRBV6-7; D gene: .; clone size: .; CDR3 length: 17; CDR3 DNA: TGTGCCAGCAGTTACTTTCTCGACTACAGGGTTCCCGGGGAGCTGTTTTTT; CDR3 protein: CASSYFLDYRVPGELFF
J gene: TRBJ1-4; V gene: TRBV9; D gene: .; clone size: .; CDR3 length: 15; CDR3 DNA: TGTGCCAGCAGCGTAGCACCCGCAACTAATGAAAAACTGTTTTTT; CDR3 protein: CASSVAPATNEKLFF
J gene: TRBJ2-3; V gene: TRBV11-3; D gene: TRBD1; clone size: once; CDR3 length: 14; CDR3 DNA: TGTGCCAGCAGACGGACAGGGGACACAGATACGCAGTATTTT; CDR3 protein: CASRRTGDTDTQYF
J gene: TRBJ2-7; V gene: TRBV28; D gene: TRBD2; clone size: .; CDR3 length: 16; CDR3 DNA: TGTGCCAGCAGGTCTTTTAGGTCGGGGGGGACGGGAGAGCAGTACTTC; CDR3 protein: CASRSFRSGGTGEQYF
J gene: TRBJ2-2; V gene: TRBV5-1; D gene: TRBD2; clone size: once; CDR3 length: 17; CDR3 DNA: TGCGCCAGCAGCTTGGAACTAGCGGGAGCTAAGTCCGGGGAGCTGTTTTTT; CDR3 protein: CASSLELAGAKSGELFF
J gene: TRBJ2-7; V gene: TRBV11-2; D gene: .; clone size: .; CDR3 length: 11; CDR3 DNA: TGTGCCAGCAGCTTGGCCGGCGAGCAGTACTTC; CDR3 protein: CASSLAGEQYF
J gene: TRBJ1-5; V gene: TRBV5-1; D gene: .; clone size: .; CDR3 length: 13; CDR3 DNA: TGCGCCAGCAGCTTGGGATCATCAGATCCCCAGCATTTT; CDR3 protein: CASSLGSSDPQHF
J gene: TRBJ2-2; V gene: TRBV28; D gene: .; clone size: .; CDR3 length: 13; CDR3 DNA: TGTGCCAGCAACCGGGAAGTCATCGGGGAGCTGTTTTTT; CDR3 protein: CASNREVIGELFF
J gene: TRBJ2-7; V gene: TRBV7-2; D gene: TRBD1; clone size: .; CDR3 length: 18; CDR3 DNA: TGTGCCAGCAGCTTTTCCCCCCCCGGACAGGCCTACTCCTACGAGCAGTACTTC; CDR3 protein: CASSFSPPGQAYSYEQYF
J gene: TRBJ1-5; V gene: TRBV6-5; D gene: .; clone size: .; CDR3 length: 13; CDR3 DNA: TGTGCCAGCAGCCGCACCAGCAATCAGCCCCAGCATTTT; CDR3 protein: CASSRTSNQPQHF
J gene: TRBJ2-3; V gene: TRBV7-9; D gene: .; clone size: once; CDR3 length: 13; CDR3 DNA: TGTGCCAGCAGCTTAGCAGTGGCAGATACGCAGTATTTT; CDR3 protein: CASSLAVADTQYF
J gene: TRBJ2-6; V gene: TRBV30; D gene: .; clone size: once; CDR3 length: 16; CDR3 DNA: TGTGCCTGGAGTGTACAGGGTAGCCCTGGGGCCAACGTCCTGACTTTC; CDR3 protein: CAWSVQGSPGANVLTF
J gene: TRBJ2-2; V gene: TRBV6-6; D gene: .; clone size: .; CDR3 length: 15; CDR3 DNA: TGTGCCAGCAGTTACTCGGACCGGGGCACCGGGGAGCTGTTTTTT; CDR3 protein: CASSYSDRGTGELFF
J gene: TRBJ2-1; V gene: TRBV9; D gene: TRBD2; clone size: .; CDR3 length: 15; CDR3 DNA: TGTGCCAGCAGCGTAGGTAGCGGGAGCTACAATGAGCAGTTCTTC; CDR3 protein: CASSVGSGSYNEQFF
J gene: TRBJ2-1; V gene: TRBV6-5; D gene: .; clone size: .; CDR3 length: 13; CDR3 DNA: TGTGCCAGCACCGAGGGAGTATACAATGAGCAGTTCTTC; CDR3 protein: CASTEGVYNEQFF
J gene: TRBJ2-5; V gene: TRBV27; D gene: TRBD2; clone size: .; CDR3 length: 16; CDR3 DNA: TGTGCCAGCAGTCCGGGGACTAGCGGGAGGGTGGAGACCCAGTACTTC; CDR3 protein: CASSPGTSGRVETQYF
J gene: TRBJ1-6; V gene: TRBV2; D gene: .; clone size: .; CDR3 length: 18; CDR3 DNA: TGTGCCAGCACCGACAGTCCATTCGCAAGCTCCTATAATTCACCCCTCCACTTT; CDR3 protein: CASTDSPFASSYNSPLHF
J gene: TRBJ2-7; V gene: TRBV5-1; D gene: .; clone size: .; CDR3 length: 15; CDR3 DNA: TGCGCCAGCAGATATAGACAGATGCCCTCCTACGAGCAGTACTTC; CDR3 protein: CASRYRQMPSYEQYF
J gene: TRBJ1-4; V gene: TRBV7-9; D gene: .; clone size: .; CDR3 length: 15; CDR3 DNA: TGTGCCAGCAGCCCCCCAAGAGGGGGTAATGAAAAACTGTTTTTT; CDR3 protein: CASSPPRGGNEKLFF
J gene: TRBJ1-2; V gene: TRBV30; D gene: .; clone size: .; CDR3 length: 13; CDR3 DNA: TGTGCCTCCGGAGGGCTACCCCTCTATGGCTACACCTTC; CDR3 protein: CASGGLPLYGYTF
J gene: TRBJ2-1; V gene: TRBV9; D gene: .; clone size: .; CDR3 length: 15; CDR3 DNA: TGTGCCAGCAGCGTATTCGGACTGGGATACAATGAGCAGTTCTTC; CDR3 protein: CASSVFGLGYNEQFF
J gene: TRBJ1-2; V gene: TRBV5-1; D gene: TRBD1; clone size: .; CDR3 length: 12; CDR3 DNA: TGCGCCAGCAGCTGGACAGGTGCTGGCTACACCTTC; CDR3 protein: CASSWTGAGYTF
J gene: TRBJ2-1; V gene: TRBV5-1; D gene: TRBD2; clone size: .; CDR3 length: 15; CDR3 DNA: TGCGCCAGCAGCTTGGGACTAGCGGAATACAATGAGCAGTTCTTC; CDR3 protein: CASSLGLAEYNEQFF
J gene: TRBJ2-4; V gene: TRBV14; D gene: .; clone size: .; CDR3 length: 11; CDR3 DNA: TGTGCCAGCAGCCAAGGAGACATTCAGTACTTC; CDR3 protein: CASSQGDIQYF
J gene: TRBJ1-1; V gene: TRBV6-6; D gene: .; clone size: once; CDR3 length: 14; CDR3 DNA: TGTGCCAGCAGTTACTCCAGGGGGAACACTGAAGCTTTCTTT; CDR3 protein: CASSYSRGNTEAFF